One sample yielded the 26 T cell receptor beta chains listed below, sequenced in a study of control samples from healthy donors and cancer patients (dated by TCRdb to 2020 to 2022). Library preparation employed the immunoSEQ multiplex PCR assay. Here the immuneACCESS table is served through TCRdb, limited to in-frame sequences with V and J called. Missing clones are a known gap in these copies; in checked studies unresolved V genes cover under half, and the rest lacks a known reason. The sample table lists 120,000 to 150,000 clones, 75% to 95% of them with a count of one. Roughly 3.2% of the sample comes from the top ten. The sequenced material came from blood. The source is a man aged 25-45 years in good health.

This chain uses TRBV7-8 with TRBJ1-2; 12 bases are shared with TRBD1. The CDR3 length is 14 residues. Germline V lookup: CDR1 SGHVS, CDR2 FQNEAQ. The V and J ends lost 5 bases and 7 bases, in that order; junction bases with no gene match: 5. The CDR3: CASSPGQGAGGYTF. In DNA form, the CDR3 reads TGTGCCAGCAGCCCGGGACAGGGGGCTGGTGGCTACACCTTC.

The chain uses TRBV6-5 and TRBJ1-3; D not certain. Germline CDR1 and CDR2: MNHEY and SVGAGI. The CDR3 covers 14 residues. Trimming took 4 bases from V and 0 from J, leaving 7 bases between them. CDR3 sequence reads: CASSLFTSGNTIYF. The CDR3 nucleotides read TGTGCCAGCAGTTTATTCACCTCTGGAAACACCATATATTTT.

The chain employs TRBV7-4 and TRBJ2-7; 8 bases match TRBD1. The germline gives CDR1 SGHVT, CDR2 SQSDAQ. V lost 4 bases to trimming and J lost 4 bases; unmatched junction nucleotides: 6. This CDR3 region has 14 residues. CDR3 sequence: CASSSTDRVYEQYF. The CDR3 DNA is TGTGCCAGCAGCTCCACGGACAGGGTATACGAGCAGTACTTC.

This clone was seen a single time. The rearrangement uses TRBV6-4 and TRBJ2-1, with TRBD2 matching 13 bases. The germline V gene has CDR1 MRHNA and CDR2 SNTAGT. This CDR3 has 15 residues. V was pared by 6 bases and J by 10 bases, with 9 bases of the junction left unmatched. The CDR3 region is CASSATSGGASEQFF. The CDR3 DNA reads as TGTGCCAGCAGCGCCACTAGCGGGGGGGCCAGCGAGCAGTTCTTC.

The V call is TRBV21-1, the J call TRBJ1-4; the DNA was not compared with TRBD1, the D call given in the table. TRBV21-1 is listed as a pseudogene. The CDR3 consists of 12 residues. The CDR3 region is CAKTGTNEKLFF. The CDR3 DNA is TGTGCCAAGACAGGGACTAATGAAAAACTGTTTTTT.

The rearrangement uses TRBV7-9 and TRBJ1-2; maybe TRBD1 (6 bases). The germline V gene encodes CDR1 SEHNR and CDR2 FQNEAQ (reference sequence). V lost 5 bases and J lost 1, with 14 bases in between. The CDR3 is 15 residues long. The CDR3 sequence: CASSEDRRDNYGYTF. The CDR3, as DNA: TGTGCCAGCAGCGAAGACAGGAGGGATAACTATGGCTACACCTTC.

The chain recombines TRBV7-9 with TRBJ2-1; TRBD1 agrees at 7 bases. The V gene end was trimmed by 11 bases and the J gene end by 4 bases; junction bases not matched to a gene: 11. Germline CDR1 SEHNR, CDR2 FQNEAQ (reference sequence). The CDR3 covers 14 residues. CDR3 nucleotides: TGTGCCTCCATGGGACAGTCTTTGTACAATGAGCAGTTCTTC. Residues: CASMGQSLYNEQFF.

In its sample, this clone was seen a few times. J is TRBJ1-5 and V is TRBV5-1; tentatively, D is TRBD1 (6 bases). The CDR3 loop spans 15 amino acids. Germline CDR1 reads SGHRS; CDR2 reads YFSETQ. Between the trimmed V and J ends, which lost 4 bases and 4 bases, there was a span of 15 bases. The DNA for the CDR3 is TGCGCCAGCAGCCCTTTGGGGGGCGGGAATCAGCCCCAGCATTTT. Translated, it gives CASSPLGGGNQPQHF.

The chain employs TRBV10-1 and TRBJ1-2, with D tentatively TRBD1 (5 bases). This CDR3 comprises 13 residues. The ends were cut back, 0 bases at V and 8 bases at J, with 10 bases in the middle. CDR1 WNHNN and CDR2 SYGVQD come from the germline V gene (reference sequence). This CDR3 reads CASSESRGGGYTF. CDR3 nucleotide sequence: TGCGCCAGCAGTGAGTCGAGGGGCGGCGGCTACACCTTC.

The chain uses TRBV4-1 and TRBJ1-1, with TRBD1 matching 12 bases. The germline CDR1 and CDR2 sequences are MGHRA and YSYEKL. The trim removed 1 base at V and 4 bases at J, leaving 10 bases unmatched. This CDR3 comprises 18 residues. Written as DNA, the CDR3 is TGCGCCAGCAGCCAAGCCTGGGGGACAGGGGGCGTCGGCACTGAAGCTTTCTTT. It specifies CASSQAWGTGGVGTEAFF.

V is TRBV30 and J is TRBJ1-1; D is ambiguous. The CDR3 is 12 residues long. The V end was cut by 3 bases, the J end by 7 bases, with 12 bases between. Germline CDR1 reads GTSNPN; CDR2 reads SVGIG (reference sequence). CDR3 sequence (DNA): TGTGCCTGGAGCCCCGGCGCGATTGAAGCTTTCTTT. This sequence encodes CAWSPGAIEAFF.

This chain links TRBV7-3 with TRBJ1-1; D gene ambiguous. The length of the CDR3 is 13 residues. Germline lookup yields CDR1 SGHTA and CDR2 FQGTGA. V gave up 0 bases and J gave up 1 base, with 3 bases separating them. CDR3 nucleotide sequence: TGTGCCAGCAGCTTAACTACGAACACTGAAGCTTTCTTT. This codes for CASSLTTNTEAFF.

With respect to this clone: This specimen includes other DNA sequences encoding the same CDR3. CDR3 nucleotide sequence: TGTGCCAGCAGTTTGGGTGGACAGGGCGGCACTGAAGCTTTCTTT. Translation: CASSLGGQGGTEAFF. The J gene is TRBJ1-1, the V gene TRBV28; 8 nucleotides agree with TRBD1. This CDR3 spans 15 amino acids. Germline CDR1 and CDR2: MDHEN and SYDVKM. J was trimmed by 4 bases and V by 3 bases; bases with no gene match: 7. Full variable domain (remainder filled in from reference TRBV28 and TRBJ1-1): DVKVTQSSRYLVKRTGEKVFLECVQDMDHENMFWYRQDPGLGLRLIYFSYDVKMKEKGDIPEGYSVSREKKERFSLILESASTNQTSMYLCASSLGGQGGTEAFFGQGTRLTVV.

The chain is built from TRBV19 and TRBJ1-3; D is ambiguous. V dropped 1 base and J dropped 1 base, with 14 bases sitting between them. This CDR3 region has 17 residues. CDR1 LNHDA and CDR2 SQIVND come from the germline V gene (reference sequence). For the CDR3, the DNA is TGTGCCAGTAGTATAGCCCTGAAGCGGATATCTGGAAACACCATATATTTT. Protein: CASSIALKRISGNTIYF.

The rearrangement links TRBV25-1 to TRBJ1-4; TRBD1 agrees at 9 bases. The germline gives CDR1 MGHDK, CDR2 SYGVNS. J was trimmed by 5 bases and V by 5 bases; bases with no gene match: 3. This CDR3 has 14 amino acids. CDR3 region: CASSPDRGNEKLFF. The CDR3 nucleotides read TGTGCCAGCAGTCCGGACAGGGGAAATGAAAAACTGTTTTTT.

The chain couples TRBV27 to TRBJ2-4; TRBD1 aligns across 9 bases. The CDR3 is 15 residues long. Germline CDR1 is MNHEY and CDR2 is SMNVEV (reference sequence). V trimming: 5 bases; J trimming: 8 bases; junction bases outside the gene matches: 10. The CDR3 spells CASSTGTGSGDIQYF. CDR3 DNA: TGTGCCAGCAGTACCGGGACAGGGTCGGGGGACATTCAGTACTTC.

This clone came up a few times. The chain carries TRBV7-9 and TRBJ2-3; D is perhaps TRBD1 or TRBD2 (5 bases each). The CDR3 runs 14 residues. Looked up from germline, CDR1 is SEHNR and CDR2 is FQNEAQ (reference sequence). The V and J ends lost 5 bases and 2 bases respectively, with 11 bases between them. The CDR3 nucleotides read TGTGCCAGCAGCCGCCTGGGGGTCACAGATACGCAGTATTTT. Protein product: CASSRLGVTDTQYF.

V usage is TRBV19 and J usage is TRBJ1-5; D unresolved. CDR3 length: 14 residues. Looked up from germline, CDR1 is LNHDA and CDR2 is SQIVND (reference sequence). V gave up 4 bases and J gave up 3 bases, with 10 bases separating them. The CDR3 coding sequence is TGTGCCAGTAGTAGCACGGCCTTCAATCAGCCCCAGCATTTT. The encoded protein is CASSSTAFNQPQHF.

The J gene is TRBJ2-1, the V gene TRBV27; possible D gene TRBD2, 5 bases. With 3 bases removed from V and 0 bases from J, the gap between germline ends came to 6 bases. From germline, CDR1 is MNHEY and CDR2 SMNVEV (reference sequence). The CDR3 totals 14 residues. CDR3 residues: CASSLTTSYNEQFF. The DNA for the CDR3 is TGTGCCAGCAGTTTGACTACCTCCTACAATGAGCAGTTCTTC.

CDR3 in DNA: TGTGCCAGCAGTCTCAGGGATGGTAACACCATATATTTT. It specifies CASSLRDGNTIYF. The chain has TRBV28 and TRBJ1-3; a possible D gene is TRBD1 (5 bases). The V end was cut by 5 bases, the J end by 7 bases, with 12 bases between. This CDR3 has 13 residues. Germline lookup yields CDR1 MDHEN and CDR2 SYDVKM.

The J gene is TRBJ2-2, the V gene TRBV3-1 (or the pseudogene TRBV3-2), with 7 nucleotides matching TRBD1. From germline, CDR1 is LGHDT and CDR2 YNNKEL (reference sequence). CDR3 length equals 17 residues. V gave up 2 bases and J gave up 0 bases; unmatched junction bases: 6. This CDR3 is CASSQRTGVANTGELFF. The CDR3 nucleotides read TGTGCCAGCAGCCAAAGAACAGGGGTCGCGAACACCGGGGAGCTGTTTTTT.

The chain links TRBV28 to TRBJ2-2; D is undetermined. CDR1 is MDHEN, CDR2 SYDVKM, per germline. The ends were cut back, 4 bases at V and 4 bases at J, with 13 bases in the middle. This CDR3 has 15 amino acids. CDR3 nucleotide sequence: TGTGCCAGCAGTTCCCGGCCCTCAGGCACCGGGGAGCTGTTTTTT. Its translation: CASSSRPSGTGELFF.

The chain couples TRBV6-5 to TRBJ1-2; 7 bases agree with TRBD1. Germline V gene sequence: CDR1 MNHEY, CDR2 SVGAGI. Germline trimming cut 5 bases from V and 8 bases from J; bases unmatched to any gene: 11. The CDR3 sequence is 14 residues long. CDR3 DNA sequence: TGTGCCAGCAGTCGTACTGGACAGGCGGGGGGCTACACCTTC. It codes for CASSRTGQAGGYTF.

V and J are TRBV5-4 and TRBJ1-5, with no clear D. This CDR3 has 13 amino acids. The V end lost 4 bases, the J end lost 4 bases, and 9 bases lay between the germline ends. Per the germline V gene, CDR1 is SGHNT and CDR2 is YYREEE (reference sequence). The CDR3, as DNA: TGTGCCAGCAGCCCGGACGGAAATCAGCCCCAGCATTTT. Encoded protein: CASSPDGNQPQHF. The full variable domain, its missing parts supplied by reference TRBV5-4 and TRBJ1-5, is ETGVTQSPTHLIKTRGQQVTLRCSSQSGHNTVSWYQQALGQGPQFIFQYYREEENGRGNFPPRFSGLQFPNYSSELNVNALELDDSALYLCASSPDGNQPQHFGDGTRLSIL.

This clone has a single count. This chain links TRBV11-2 with TRBJ2-3; TRBD2 might be the D (6 bases). This CDR3 spans 16 amino acids. Trimming shortened V by 2 bases and J by 0 bases, and 12 bases separated the two germline ends. Germline V gene data show CDR1 as SGHAT and CDR2 as FQNNGV. The CDR3 nucleotides read TGTGCCAGCAGCTTACTCGCGGGGCCTAGCACAGATACGCAGTATTTT. This codes for CASSLLAGPSTDTQYF.

The chain is built from TRBV27 and TRBJ2-7; 7 bases align to TRBD1. Trimming took 2 bases from V and 3 from J; bases not matched to a gene: 10. The germline gives CDR1 MNHEY, CDR2 SMNVEV (reference sequence). This CDR3 spans 16 amino acids. CDR3 bases: TGTGCCAGCAGTTTAGTGATTGACCAGGGGGTCTACGAGCAGTACTTC. It is translated as CASSLVIDQGVYEQYF.